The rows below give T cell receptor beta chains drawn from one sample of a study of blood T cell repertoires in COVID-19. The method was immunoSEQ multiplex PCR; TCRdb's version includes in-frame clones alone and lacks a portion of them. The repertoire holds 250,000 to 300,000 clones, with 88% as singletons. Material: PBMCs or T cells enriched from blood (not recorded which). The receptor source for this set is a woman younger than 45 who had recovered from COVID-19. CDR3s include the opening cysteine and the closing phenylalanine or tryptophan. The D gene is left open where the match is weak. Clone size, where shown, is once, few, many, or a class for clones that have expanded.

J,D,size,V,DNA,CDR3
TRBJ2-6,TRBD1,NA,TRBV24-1,TGTGCCACCGGCGAATTGGACAGGGGGCTTGGGGCCAACGTCCTGACTTTC,CATGELDRGLGANVLTF
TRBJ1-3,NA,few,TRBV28,TGTGCCAGCAAACTCAGCGGACCGCACTCTGGAAACACCATATATTTT,CASKLSGPHSGNTIYF
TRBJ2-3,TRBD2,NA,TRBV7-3,TGTGCCAGCAGCCTTACCGGGACTAGCGGGGTATCAGATACGCAGTATTTT,CASSLTGTSGVSDTQYF
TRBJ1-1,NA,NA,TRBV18,TGTGCCAGCTCACCACTTAGCCGGCAGAACACTGAAGCTTTCTTT,CASSPLSRQNTEAFF
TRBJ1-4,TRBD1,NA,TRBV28,TGTGCCAGCAGTTTCGGACAGGGTAATGAAAAACTGTTTTTT,CASSFGQGNEKLFF
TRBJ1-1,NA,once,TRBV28,TGTGCCAGCCCCCCGCCCGGGGGAAGGAACACTGAAGCTTTCTTT,CASPPPGGRNTEAFF
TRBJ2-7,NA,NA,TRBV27,TGTGCCAGCAGTAGAGCGGGTCTTCCCTACGAGCAGTACTTC,CASSRAGLPYEQYF
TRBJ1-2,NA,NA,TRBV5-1,TGCGCCAGCAACAATGACGGGGGAAGCTATGGCTACACCTTC,CASNNDGGSYGYTF
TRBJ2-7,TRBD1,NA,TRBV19,TGTGCCAGTAGTGCGACAGGGTTGAGGGCCGAGCAGTACTTC,CASSATGLRAEQYF
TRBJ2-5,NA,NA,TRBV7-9,TGTGCCAGCAGCTTACCTAGCAAAGAGACCCAGTACTTC,CASSLPSKETQYF
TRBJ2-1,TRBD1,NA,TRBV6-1,TGTGCCACCGGACAGGGGGCGCGAGGAATTGAGCAGTTCTTC,CATGQGARGIEQFF
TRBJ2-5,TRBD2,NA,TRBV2,TGTGCCAGCGGGTGGACTAGCGGGAGGGTTCTAGAGACCCAGTACTTC,CASGWTSGRVLETQYF
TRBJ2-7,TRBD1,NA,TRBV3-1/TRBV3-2,TGTGCCAGCAGCCAAGGGGGAGACAGGGGGAATCAGCAGTACTTC,CASSQGGDRGNQQYF
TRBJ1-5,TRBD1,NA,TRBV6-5,TGTGCCAGCAATACAGGGGCCCCCCCGCCCCAGCATTTT,CASNTGAPPPQHF
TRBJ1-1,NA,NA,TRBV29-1,TGCAGCGCCCTGCGTGGACAGCGGAACACTGAAGCTTTCTTT,CSALRGQRNTEAFF
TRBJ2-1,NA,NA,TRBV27,TGTGCCAGCAGAGGAGGGGGCATCTCCTACAATGAGCAGTTCTTC,CASRGGGISYNEQFF
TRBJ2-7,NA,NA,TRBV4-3,TGCGCCAGCAGCCAAGGACGGGGGTTCGAGCAGTACTTC,CASSQGRGFEQYF
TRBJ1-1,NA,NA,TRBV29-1,TGCAGCGCCGCCCCAGTACTGAACACTGAAGCTTTCTTT,CSAAPVLNTEAFF
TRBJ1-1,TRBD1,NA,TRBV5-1,TGCGCCAGCAGCTACCGGGACAGGGTTACTGAAGCTTTCTTT,CASSYRDRVTEAFF
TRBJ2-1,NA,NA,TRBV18,TGTGCCAGCTCAGGAGTACCCTACAATGAGCAGTTCTTC,CASSGVPYNEQFF
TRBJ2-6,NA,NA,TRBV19,TGTGCCAGTGGAAACAGGGTTGGCTCTGGGGCCAACGTCCTGACTTTC,CASGNRVGSGANVLTF
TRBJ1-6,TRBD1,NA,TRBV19,TGTGCCAGTAGCGAAGGACAGGGGGAAAATTCACCCCTCCACTTT,CASSEGQGENSPLHF